The TCR beta chain under discussion was sequenced for a study of control samples from healthy donors and cancer patients (dated by TCRdb to about 2020). For this clone: It has no known antigen specificity. No quality values exist for individual bases; no much larger clone is one base distant.

Library generation was performed with the immunoSEQ multiplex PCR assay. TCRdb's version of the immuneACCESS table is confined to in-frame rearrangements and falls short of the full clone set. An unresolved V gene accounts for under half of the shortfall where checked; the remainder is of unknown origin. In all, the sample holds over 110,000 clones, and roughly 89% of those were seen once. The ten top clones hold 11% of the sample. According to the germline V gene (reference sequence), CDR1 reads SGHNT and CDR2 reads YYREEE. V and J are trimmed by 0 bases and 4 bases, and the gene matches miss 7 bases of the junction. The CDR3 measures 16 amino acids from cysteine to phenylalanine. The retained sequence is limited to the CDR3, 48 bases, with the frame set at the first base.

This TCR was recovered from a man aged 25 to 40 in good health. The V and J segments used are TRBV5-4 and TRBJ2-3; 8 nucleotides in the junction match TRBD2. The sequencing input was blood. The base sequence is TGTGCCAGCAGCTTGGCGACGGGAGGGCCTGCAGATACGCAGTATTTT. Its coded protein is CASSLATGGPADTQYF.